This TCR beta chain came from a study of blood T cells in healthy people across ages. In terms of origin and age, donors were healthy Caucasian individuals from Russia aged roughly 6 to 95. Peripheral blood was drawn, approximately 9.4 milliliters per donor. The use of a sample-barcoded 5' primer and a J-beta primer mix characterized a second PCR of about 6 to 12 cycles. Per sample, CDR3-containing paired-end reads numbered at least 2.5 million. Via MiXCR, TCRdb re-called the 5' RACE reads, giving one row per CDR3 protein. Here the sample spans roughly 1,100,000 distinct CDR3 sequences, roughly 24% being singletons. The same data also contributed to another study, on T cells of mothers and their children.

The receptor comes from a girl aged 2-10 years in good health. The sample was blood.

The CDR3 region has the DNA TGTGCCAGCAGCTTATTTTCGGCCCTAATGAACACTGAAGCTTTCTTT. This encodes CASSLFSALMNTEAFF. The V call is TRBV11-2, the J call TRBJ1-1; D ambiguous. CDR3 length: 16 residues. V lost 2 bases, J lost 0 bases, and 13 bases lay in between. Germline assignment: CDR1 SGHAT and CDR2 FQNNGV.